The 10 T cell receptor beta chains presented below share a single source sample, sequenced in a study of blood T cell repertoires in COVID-19. This table comes from immunoSEQ multiplex PCR, and its TCRdb copy is limited to in-frame clones, with some not included. The table records around 260,000 clones, 75% to 90% of them present only once. Sequencing input: peripheral blood. Source of these receptors: a man aged 55 to 70 who had recovered from COVID-19.

The chain employs TRBV19 and TRBJ2-1, with D perhaps TRBD1 (6 bases). Trimming took 3 bases from V and 8 from J, leaving 17 bases between them. CDR3 length equals 15 residues. CDR1 LNHDA and CDR2 SQIVND come from the germline V gene (reference sequence). The CDR3 reads CASSMWEQGRHEQFF. For the CDR3, the DNA is TGTGCCAGTAGTATGTGGGAACAGGGACGCCATGAGCAGTTCTTC.

As for this clone: The sample contains more than one DNA sequence encoding this CDR3. The chain recombines TRBV5-1 with TRBJ2-3; 7 bases are shared with TRBD2. The CDR3 sequence is 15 residues long. Unmatched junction bases numbered 6, after V lost 4 bases and J lost 1 base. In germline, CDR1 is SGHRS, CDR2 YFSETQ. The CDR3 coding sequence is TGCGCCAGCAGCCTACGGGGGGTACGCACAGATACGCAGTATTTT. Residues: CASSLRGVRTDTQYF.

The chain couples TRBV20-1 to TRBJ2-7; D is ambiguous. V lost 7 bases and J 1 base, leaving 8 bases between the germline ends. CDR3 length equals 11 residues. Germline assignment: CDR1 DFQATT and CDR2 SNEGSKA (reference sequence). The CDR3 sequence is CSVSGSYEQYF. The CDR3 nucleotides read TGCAGTGTCAGTGGTTCCTACGAGCAGTACTTC.

This clone was observed a handful of times. J is TRBJ2-7 and V is TRBV6-4, with TRBD1 identical over 7 bases. The J segment lost 1 base and the V segment lost 6 bases, leaving 6 bases of the junction unmatched. There are 14 residues in the CDR3. Germline values: CDR1 MRHNA, CDR2 SNTAGT. Written as DNA, the CDR3 is TGTGCCAGCAGGGCCCACAGGGGTTCCTACGAGCAGTACTTC. This translates into CASRAHRGSYEQYF.

J is TRBJ2-3 and V is TRBV7-8; TRBD2 matches 8 bases. CDR3 length equals 16 residues. V was pared by 2 bases and J by 8 bases, with 12 bases of the junction left unmatched. The germline V gene has CDR1 SGHVS and CDR2 FQNEAQ. This chain's CDR3 is CASSLLGGGTPVTQYF. The CDR3 nucleotides read TGTGCCAGCAGCTTACTTGGCGGGGGGACCCCCGTTACGCAGTATTTT.

V is TRBV29-1 and J is TRBJ2-1; TRBD1 matches at 10 bases. The CDR3 covers 14 residues. Germline-derived CDR1 and CDR2 are SQVTM and ANQGSEA. The J segment lost 5 bases and the V segment lost 7 bases, leaving 8 bases of the junction unmatched. In DNA, the CDR3 is TGCAGCGCCCTATGGACAGGGGGAAACAATGAGCAGTTCTTC. It encodes CSALWTGGNNEQFF.

The chain uses TRBV12-5 and TRBJ2-1, with D perhaps TRBD1 (5 bases). In germline, CDR1 is LGHNT, CDR2 FRNRAP. V gave up 1 base and J gave up 12 bases, with 16 bases separating them. The CDR3 spans 14 residues. This CDR3 is CASGLDNAGLTQFF. CDR3 DNA sequence: TGTGCTAGTGGTTTGGATAACGCAGGGCTAACGCAGTTCTTC. Full variable domain (missing parts from reference TRBV12-5 and TRBJ2-1): DARVTQTPRHKVTEMGQEVTMRCQPILGHNTVFWYRQTMMQGLELLAYFRNRAPLDDSGMPKDRFSAEMPDATLATLKIQPSEPRDSAVYFCASGLDNAGLTQFFGPGTRLTVL.

The chain couples TRBV5-4 to TRBJ2-1, with TRBD2 as a possible D gene (6 bases). Germline loops: CDR1 SGHNT, CDR2 YYREEE (reference sequence). The CDR3 is made up of 14 amino acids. V was pared by 0 bases and J by 12 bases, with 16 bases between. The CDR3, as DNA: TGTGCCAGCAGCTTGGGAGCGACTAGTGAATGGCAGTTCTTC. Translation: CASSLGATSEWQFF.

This clone was counted at least ten times. This chain links TRBV5-1 with TRBJ2-7; TRBD2 matches 9 bases. The V and J ends lost 0 bases and 1 base, in that order; junction bases with no gene match: 5. The CDR3 length is 16 residues. Per the germline V gene, CDR1 is SGHRS and CDR2 is YFSETQ. The CDR3 DNA reads TGCGCCAGCAGCTTGGAGCAGCGGGGGGCGTCCTACGAGCAGTACTTC. As protein: CASSLEQRGASYEQYF.

The CDR3 loop is CASSQEETYGYTF. As DNA, the CDR3 is TGCGCCAGCAGCCAGGAGGAGACCTATGGCTACACCTTC. The chain employs TRBV4-1 and TRBJ1-2; D is unresolved. The CDR3 extends over 13 amino acids. Germline CDR1 MGHRA, CDR2 YSYEKL. Trimming took off 3 bases at V and 4 bases at J, with 9 bases between the two ends.